This TCR beta chain was sequenced during a study of CD8 T cells in Susac syndrome. RNA was extracted with the RNeasy kit, and a quantity of roughly 0.5 to 1 ug was reverse transcribed using random hexamers. The CDR3 of TCR beta was amplified by immunoSEQ multiplex PCR across 54 Vbeta and 13 Jbeta. TCRdb used MiXCR to reprocess the immunoSEQ multiplex PCR reads, holding one entry per CDR3 protein. The sample has 100,000 to 150,000 distinct CDR3 sequences; approximately 93% are singletons. Trimming took off 8 bases at V and 10 bases at J, with 9 bases between the two ends. Germline CDR1 reads SEHNR; CDR2 reads FQNEAQ (reference sequence). This CDR3 contains 10 residues.

The source of this sequence is a human donor with multiple sclerosis. Sequenced sample: CD8+ T cells from PBMCs. The gene calls are TRBV7-9 and TRBJ2-1; D unresolved. The CDR3 loop reads CASFPGEQFF. CDR3 bases: TGTGCCAGCTTCCCCGGCGAGCAGTTCTTC.